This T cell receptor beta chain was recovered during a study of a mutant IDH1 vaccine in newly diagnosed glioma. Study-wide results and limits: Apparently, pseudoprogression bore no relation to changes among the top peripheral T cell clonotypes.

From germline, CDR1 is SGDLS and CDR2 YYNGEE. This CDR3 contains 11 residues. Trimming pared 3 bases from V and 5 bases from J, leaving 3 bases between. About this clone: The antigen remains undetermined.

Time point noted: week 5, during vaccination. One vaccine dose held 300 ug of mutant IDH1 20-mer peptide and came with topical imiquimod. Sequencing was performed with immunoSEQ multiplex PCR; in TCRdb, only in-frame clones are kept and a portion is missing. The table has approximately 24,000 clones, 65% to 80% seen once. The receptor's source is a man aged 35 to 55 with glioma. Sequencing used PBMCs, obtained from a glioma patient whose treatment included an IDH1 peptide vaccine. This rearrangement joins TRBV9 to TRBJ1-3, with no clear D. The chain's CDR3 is CASSDRNTIYF. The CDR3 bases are TGTGCCAGCAGCGATCGAAACACCATATATTTT. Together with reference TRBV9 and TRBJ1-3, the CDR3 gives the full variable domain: DSGVTQTPKHLITATGQRVTLRCSPRSGDLSVYWYQQSLDQGLQFLIQYYNGEERAKGNILERFSAQQFPDLHSELNLSSLELGDSALYFCASSDRNTIYFGEGSWLTVV.